One sample yielded the 14 T cell receptor beta chains listed below, sequenced in a study of T cell responses to AZD1222 COVID-19 vaccine. The data were produced by immunoSEQ multiplex PCR, yet TCRdb's version contains in-frame clones alone and is incomplete. The data hold about 66,000 clones, with more than 75% observed a single time. The specimen was peripheral blood, collected on day 0 of AZD1222 vaccination. The receptors come from an adult in good health.

The chain has TRBV18 and TRBJ1-2; 7 bases fit TRBD1. CDR3 length: 17 residues. Trimming cost V 3 bases and J 0 bases; bases outside gene matches: 10. Looked up from germline, CDR1 is KGHSH and CDR2 is LQKENI. The CDR3 region is CASSPGAGGQANYGYTF. The CDR3 DNA is TGTGCCAGCTCACCCGGGGCAGGGGGACAAGCTAACTATGGCTACACCTTC.

The chain is built from TRBV10-3 and TRBJ1-2; D is possibly TRBD1 (5 bases). V lost 10 bases to trimming and J lost 1 base, with 16 bases between them. CDR1 and CDR2 (germline): ENHRY, SYGVKD. This CDR3 comprises 14 residues. CDR3 residues: CASIAWDLNYGYTF. The CDR3 DNA reads as TGTGCCAGCATAGCGTGGGACCTTAACTATGGCTACACCTTC.

J is TRBJ2-2 and V is TRBV13; D remains unclear. This CDR3 is built from 15 residues. Trimming took off 0 bases at V and 4 bases at J, with 9 bases between the two ends. Per germline, CDR1 PRHDT and CDR2 FYEKMQ (reference sequence). CDR3 DNA sequence: TGTGCCAGCAGCTTAGGCCCTAGTGGCACCGGGGAGCTGTTTTTT. The encoded protein is CASSLGPSGTGELFF.

J is TRBJ1-1 and V is TRBV5-1; the D gene is possibly TRBD1 (6 bases). CDR3 length: 18 residues. The germline gives CDR1 SGHRS, CDR2 YFSETQ. Trimming cost V 0 bases and J 0 bases, with 18 bases left between them. The CDR3 DNA follows: TGCGCCAGCAGCTTGGGATGGGGGCTAGGACTACTGAACACTGAAGCTTTCTTT. It codes for CASSLGWGLGLLNTEAFF.

CDR3: CASSQRTGDGPQHF. The CDR3 DNA is TGCGCCAGCAGCCAGAGGACAGGGGATGGGCCCCAGCATTTT. This chain connects TRBV4-3 to TRBJ1-5; 9 bases agree with TRBD1. The CDR3 sequence is 14 residues long. The ends lost 3 bases at V and 9 bases at J; junction bases unmatched: 6. The germline V gene encodes CDR1 LGHNA and CDR2 YSLEER.

The rearrangement links TRBV4-2 to TRBJ2-5; 10 bases are a match to TRBD1. The trim removed 3 bases at V and 5 bases at J, leaving 3 bases unmatched. Germline V gives CDR1 LGHNA, CDR2 YNFKEQ. The CDR3 loop spans 14 amino acids. The CDR3 loop reads CASSQGQGSETQYF. CDR3 DNA sequence: TGTGCCAGCAGCCAGGGACAGGGGAGCGAGACCCAGTACTTC.

V usage is TRBV27 and J usage is TRBJ2-5; 7 nucleotides match TRBD2. V lost 5 bases and J lost 9; bases outside the gene matches: 18. Germline V gene sequence: CDR1 MNHEY, CDR2 SMNVEV (reference sequence). The CDR3 has 16 residues. CDR3 sequence: CASSPRLLAGVGSQYF. The CDR3 nucleotides are TGTGCCAGCAGTCCCCGACTCCTGGCGGGAGTAGGGTCCCAGTACTTC.

The genes are TRBV7-2 and TRBJ1-4; TRBD1 matches 9 bases. V shed 5 bases, J shed 11 bases, and the junction held 12 bases outside the gene matches. This CDR3 is 15 amino acids long. CDR1 and CDR2 from the germline V gene are SGHTA and FQGNSA. CDR3 nucleotide sequence: TGTGCCAGCAGCCCTCCGGGACAGGGTGGATGGAAACTGTTTTTT. Translated, it gives CASSPPGQGGWKLFF.

The V call is TRBV9, the J call TRBJ1-2; D is uncertain. Germline-derived CDR1 and CDR2 are SGDLS and YYNGEE. The CDR3 length is 13 residues. The germline V and J ends were trimmed by 2 bases and 0 bases, with 5 bases remaining between them. CDR3 region: CASSVAANYGYTF. CDR3 DNA: TGTGCCAGCAGCGTGGCAGCTAACTATGGCTACACCTTC.

This clone is a singleton in its sample. This chain connects TRBV7-9 to TRBJ1-1, with 8 bases fitting TRBD1. The J segment lost 11 bases and the V segment lost 5 bases, leaving 7 bases of the junction unmatched. CDR3 length: 12 residues. Per the germline V gene, CDR1 is SEHNR and CDR2 is FQNEAQ (reference sequence). The DNA of the CDR3 is TGTGCCAGCAGCCCAGAGGACAGGGCGGCTTTCTTT. It encodes CASSPEDRAAFF.

The rearrangement uses TRBV7-2 and TRBJ2-7, with 11 bases that match TRBD2. CDR3 length: 15 amino acids. After removal of 7 bases from V and 0 bases from J, the junction contained 5 bases not matched to a gene. Germline lookup yields CDR1 SGHTA and CDR2 FQGNSA. This chain's CDR3 is CASTVSGRASYEQYF. The DNA of the CDR3 is TGTGCCAGCACCGTTAGCGGGAGGGCCTCCTACGAGCAGTACTTC.

V usage is TRBV5-1 and J usage is TRBJ1-2, with D maybe TRBD1 (6 bases). The CDR3 has 16 amino acids. V lost 1 base and J lost 4, with 17 bases in between. Germline V gene lookup returns CDR1 SGHRS and CDR2 YFSETQ. CDR3 coding DNA: TGCGCCAGCAGCTTGAACGAGGCCAGGGGCGGCTATGGCTACACCTTC. Protein product: CASSLNEARGGYGYTF.

J is TRBJ1-6 and V is TRBV7-6; no reliable D call. Per the germline V gene, CDR1 is SGHVS and CDR2 is FNYEAQ. V was cut by 8 bases and J by 5 bases, with 7 bases left in between. The CDR3 runs to 12 residues. Written as DNA, the CDR3 is TGTGCCAGCGCCAGCGATAATTCACCCCTCCACTTT. It encodes CASASDNSPLHF.

J is TRBJ1-2 and V is TRBV7-2; 10 nucleotides agree with TRBD1. The CDR3 has 17 amino acids. The germline V gene has CDR1 SGHTA and CDR2 FQGNSA. V lost 3 bases, J lost 3 bases, and 10 bases stayed unmatched. CDR3 DNA sequence: TGTGCCAGCAGCTTTCCCGGGACAGGGGAGAGGTACTATGGCTACACCTTC. This translates into CASSFPGTGERYYGYTF.